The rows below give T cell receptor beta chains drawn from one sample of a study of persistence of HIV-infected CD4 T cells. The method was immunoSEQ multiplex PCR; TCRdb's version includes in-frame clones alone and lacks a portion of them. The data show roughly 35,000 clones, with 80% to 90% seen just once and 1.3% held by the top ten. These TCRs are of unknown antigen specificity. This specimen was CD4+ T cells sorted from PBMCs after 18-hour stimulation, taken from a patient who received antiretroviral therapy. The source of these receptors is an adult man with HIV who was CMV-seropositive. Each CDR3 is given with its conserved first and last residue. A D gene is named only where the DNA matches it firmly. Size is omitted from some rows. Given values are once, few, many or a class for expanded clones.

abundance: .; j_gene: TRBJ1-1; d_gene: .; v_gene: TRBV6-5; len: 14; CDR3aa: CASEGRSPNTEAFF; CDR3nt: TGTGCCAGCGAGGGGAGGTCTCCGAACACTGAAGCTTTCTTT
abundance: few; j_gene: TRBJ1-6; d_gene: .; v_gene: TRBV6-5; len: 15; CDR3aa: CASSYSGQYNSPLHF; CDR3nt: TGTGCCAGCAGTTACTCTGGGCAGTATAATTCACCCCTCCACTTT
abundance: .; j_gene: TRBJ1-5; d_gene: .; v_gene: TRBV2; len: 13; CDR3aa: CATQVRENQPQHF; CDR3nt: TGTGCCACACAGGTCCGGGAGAATCAGCCCCAGCATTTT
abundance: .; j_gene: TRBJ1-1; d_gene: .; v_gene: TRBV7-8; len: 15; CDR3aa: CASSRGGRQNTEAFF; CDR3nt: TGTGCCAGCAGCCGCGGAGGTCGGCAGAACACTGAAGCTTTCTTT
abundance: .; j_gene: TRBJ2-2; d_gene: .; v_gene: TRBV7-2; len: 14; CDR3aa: CASSLEQGGGELFF; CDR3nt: TGTGCCAGCAGCTTAGAGCAGGGAGGCGGGGAGCTGTTTTTT
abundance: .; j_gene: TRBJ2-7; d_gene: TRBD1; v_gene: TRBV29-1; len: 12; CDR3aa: CSAGTGRHEQYF; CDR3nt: TGCAGCGCTGGGACAGGGCGCCACGAGCAGTACTTC
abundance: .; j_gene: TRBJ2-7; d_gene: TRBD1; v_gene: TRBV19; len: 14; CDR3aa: CASSTRTGVYEQYF; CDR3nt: TGTGCCAGTAGTACTCGGACAGGGGTTTACGAGCAGTACTTC
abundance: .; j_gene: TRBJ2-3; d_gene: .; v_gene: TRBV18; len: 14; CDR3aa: CASSPVATTDTQYF; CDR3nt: TGTGCCAGCTCCCCTGTGGCCACCACAGATACGCAGTATTTT
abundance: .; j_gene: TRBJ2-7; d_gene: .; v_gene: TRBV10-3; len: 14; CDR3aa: CAIRMDPQTDEQYF; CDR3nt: TGTGCCATCAGAATGGACCCTCAAACCGACGAGCAGTACTTC
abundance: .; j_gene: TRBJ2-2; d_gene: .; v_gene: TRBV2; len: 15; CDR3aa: CASRMWVSNTGELFF; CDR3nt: TGTGCCAGCAGGATGTGGGTTTCGAACACCGGGGAGCTGTTTTTT
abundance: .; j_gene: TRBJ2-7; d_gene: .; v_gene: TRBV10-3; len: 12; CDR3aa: CAISERVYEQYF; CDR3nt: TGTGCCATCAGTGAGAGGGTTTACGAGCAGTACTTC
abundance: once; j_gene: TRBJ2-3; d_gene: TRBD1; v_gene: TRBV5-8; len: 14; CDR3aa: CASSDRGRTDTQYF; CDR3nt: TGTGCCAGCAGCGACAGGGGGCGCACAGATACGCAGTATTTT
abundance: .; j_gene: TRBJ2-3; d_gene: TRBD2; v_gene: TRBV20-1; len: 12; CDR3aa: CSASDGRDTQYF; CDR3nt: TGCAGTGCTAGTGACGGGAGGGATACGCAGTATTTT
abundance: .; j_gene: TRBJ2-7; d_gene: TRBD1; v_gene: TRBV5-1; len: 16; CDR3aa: CASSLQGAWSLYEQYF; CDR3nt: TGCGCCAGCAGCTTACAGGGGGCGTGGAGCCTCTACGAGCAGTACTTC
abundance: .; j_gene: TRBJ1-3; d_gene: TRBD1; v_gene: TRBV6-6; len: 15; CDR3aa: CASSYNLGQGHTIYF; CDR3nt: TGTGCCAGCAGTTACAACTTGGGACAGGGGCACACCATATATTTT
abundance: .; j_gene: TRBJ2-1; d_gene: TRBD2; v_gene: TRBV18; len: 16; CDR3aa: CASSPTSGTSYNEQFF; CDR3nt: TGTGCCAGCTCACCGACTAGCGGGACCTCCTACAATGAGCAGTTCTTC
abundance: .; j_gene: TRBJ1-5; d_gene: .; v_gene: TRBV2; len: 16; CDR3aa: CASTRDDSVSNQPQHF; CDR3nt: TGTGCCAGCACACGGGACGACAGTGTCAGCAATCAGCCCCAGCATTTT
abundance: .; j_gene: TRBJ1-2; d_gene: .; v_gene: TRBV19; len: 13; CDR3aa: CASSIPSPLGYTF; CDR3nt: TGTGCCAGTAGTATTCCCTCCCCGCTCGGCTACACCTTC
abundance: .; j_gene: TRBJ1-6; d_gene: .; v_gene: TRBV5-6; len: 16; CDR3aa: CASSLGAGARNSPLHF; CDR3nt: TGTGCCAGCAGCTTGGGGGCGGGGGCGCGAAATTCACCCCTCCACTTT
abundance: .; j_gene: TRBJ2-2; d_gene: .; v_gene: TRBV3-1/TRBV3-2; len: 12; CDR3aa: CASSVNTGELFF; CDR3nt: TGTGCCAGCAGCGTAAACACCGGGGAGCTGTTTTTT
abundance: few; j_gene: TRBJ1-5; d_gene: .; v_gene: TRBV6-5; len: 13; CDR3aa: CASRADRNQPQHF; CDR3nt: TGTGCCAGCAGGGCAGATCGCAATCAGCCCCAGCATTTT
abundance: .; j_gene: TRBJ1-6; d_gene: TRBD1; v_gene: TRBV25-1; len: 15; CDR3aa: CASRPPGQGVSPLHF; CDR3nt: TGTGCCAGCAGACCGCCGGGACAGGGGGTTTCACCCCTCCACTTT
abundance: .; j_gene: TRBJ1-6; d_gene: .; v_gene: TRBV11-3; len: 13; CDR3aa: CASSRQNNSPLHF; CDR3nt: TGTGCCAGCAGCAGACAGAATAATTCACCCCTCCACTTT
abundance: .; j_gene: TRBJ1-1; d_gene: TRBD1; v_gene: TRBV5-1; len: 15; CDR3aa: CASSRQGSVNTEAFF; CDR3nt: TGCGCCAGCAGCCGACAGGGGTCGGTGAACACTGAAGCTTTCTTT
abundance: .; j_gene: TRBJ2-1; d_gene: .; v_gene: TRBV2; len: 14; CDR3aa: CASSAVTAVNEQFF; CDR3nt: TGTGCCAGCAGTGCCGTGACCGCGGTCAATGAGCAGTTCTTC
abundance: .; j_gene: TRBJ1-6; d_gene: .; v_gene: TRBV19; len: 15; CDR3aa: CASSIGQALSSPLHF; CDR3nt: TGTGCCAGTAGTATAGGGCAGGCTCTGAGTTCACCCCTCCACTTT
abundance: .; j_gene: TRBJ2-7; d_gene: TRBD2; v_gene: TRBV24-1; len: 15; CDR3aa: CATSDGLAGADEQYF; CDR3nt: TGTGCCACCAGTGATGGGCTAGCGGGAGCGGACGAGCAGTACTTC
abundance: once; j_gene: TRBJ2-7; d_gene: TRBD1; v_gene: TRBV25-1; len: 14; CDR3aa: CASRGTGASYEQYF; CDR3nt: TGTGCCAGCAGAGGGACAGGGGCCTCCTACGAGCAGTACTTC
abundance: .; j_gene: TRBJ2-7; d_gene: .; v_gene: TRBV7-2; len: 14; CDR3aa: CASSFTSSSYEQYF; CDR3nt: TGTGCCAGCAGCTTTACGTCAAGCTCCTACGAGCAGTACTTC
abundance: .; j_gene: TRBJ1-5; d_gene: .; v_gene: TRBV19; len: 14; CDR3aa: CASTKVRGNQPQHF; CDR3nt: TGTGCCAGTACGAAAGTAAGGGGCAATCAGCCCCAGCATTTT
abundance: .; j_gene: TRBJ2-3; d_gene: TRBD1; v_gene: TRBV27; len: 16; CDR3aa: CASSYRGRARTDTQYF; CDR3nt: TGTGCCAGCAGTTACAGGGGTAGGGCTAGGACAGATACGCAGTATTTT
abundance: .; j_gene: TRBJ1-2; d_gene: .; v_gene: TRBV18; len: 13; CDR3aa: CASSPQEDYGYTF; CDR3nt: TGTGCCAGCTCACCACAGGAGGACTATGGCTACACCTTC
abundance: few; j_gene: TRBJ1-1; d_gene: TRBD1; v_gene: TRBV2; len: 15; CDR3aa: CASTRTGGWNTEAFF; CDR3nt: TGTGCCAGCACCCGGACAGGGGGCTGGAACACTGAAGCTTTCTTT
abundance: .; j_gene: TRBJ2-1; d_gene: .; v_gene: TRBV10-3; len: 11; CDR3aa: CAISDYNEQFF; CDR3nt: TGTGCCATCAGTGACTACAATGAGCAGTTCTTC
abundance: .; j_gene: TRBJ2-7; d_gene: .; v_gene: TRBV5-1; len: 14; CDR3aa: CASSLATGGYEQYF; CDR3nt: TGCGCCAGCAGCTTGGCCACTGGGGGCTACGAGCAGTACTTC
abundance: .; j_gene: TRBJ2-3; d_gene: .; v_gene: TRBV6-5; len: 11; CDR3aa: CASSNTDTQYF; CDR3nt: TGTGCCAGCAGCAACACAGATACGCAGTATTTT
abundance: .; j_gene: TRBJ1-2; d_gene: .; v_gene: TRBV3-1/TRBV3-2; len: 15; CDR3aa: CASSQDYGTTYGYTF; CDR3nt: TGTGCCAGCAGCCAAGATTATGGAACAACGTATGGCTACACCTTC
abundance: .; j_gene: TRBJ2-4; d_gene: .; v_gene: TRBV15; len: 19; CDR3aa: CATSREAGREALAKNIQYF; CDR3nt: TGTGCCACCAGCAGAGAAGCAGGAAGGGAAGCCTTAGCCAAAAACATTCAGTACTTC
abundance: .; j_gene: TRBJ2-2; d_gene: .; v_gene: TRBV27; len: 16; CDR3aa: CASSSAGTSSTGELFF; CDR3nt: TGTGCCAGCAGTTCGGCCGGGACTTCTTCCACCGGGGAGCTGTTTTTT
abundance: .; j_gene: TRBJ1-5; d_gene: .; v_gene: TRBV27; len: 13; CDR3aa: CASRLGPIQPQHF; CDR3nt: TGTGCCAGCAGGCTGGGACCGATTCAGCCCCAGCATTTT
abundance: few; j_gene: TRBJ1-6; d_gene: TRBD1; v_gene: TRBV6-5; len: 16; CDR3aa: CASSYRGQGADSPLHF; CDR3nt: TGTGCCAGCAGTTACCGGGGACAGGGGGCTGATTCACCCCTCCACTTT
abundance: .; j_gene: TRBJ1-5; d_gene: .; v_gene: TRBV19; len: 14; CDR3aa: CASSIPGHHQPQHF; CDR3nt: TGTGCCAGTAGTATTCCTGGGCACCATCAGCCCCAGCATTTT